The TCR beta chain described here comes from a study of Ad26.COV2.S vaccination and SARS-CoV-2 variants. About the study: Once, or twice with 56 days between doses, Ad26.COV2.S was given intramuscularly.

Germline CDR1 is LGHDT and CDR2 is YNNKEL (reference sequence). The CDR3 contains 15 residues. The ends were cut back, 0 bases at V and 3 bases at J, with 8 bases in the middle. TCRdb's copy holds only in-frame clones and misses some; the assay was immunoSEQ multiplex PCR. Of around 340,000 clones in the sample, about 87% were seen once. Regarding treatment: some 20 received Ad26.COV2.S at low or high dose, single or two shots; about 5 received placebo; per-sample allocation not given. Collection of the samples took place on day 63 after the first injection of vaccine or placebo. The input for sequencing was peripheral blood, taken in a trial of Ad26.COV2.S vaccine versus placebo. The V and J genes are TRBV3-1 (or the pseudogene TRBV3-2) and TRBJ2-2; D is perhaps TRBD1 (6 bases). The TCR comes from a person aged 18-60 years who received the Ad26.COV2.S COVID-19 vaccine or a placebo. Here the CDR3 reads CASSQEQGYTGELFF. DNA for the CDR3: TGTGCCAGCAGCCAAGAACAGGGCTACACCGGGGAGCTGTTTTTT.